A single sample is the source of the 3 T cell receptor beta chains below, sequenced in a study of T cell repertoires in ileal Crohn's disease (dated by TCRdb to the late 2010s). Library preparation was by the immunoSEQ multiplex PCR assay. As stored in TCRdb, this immuneACCESS dataset retains in-frame rearrangements with V and J assigned. A fraction of the clones does not appear; measured against another copy, unresolved V genes explain less than half of the discrepancy, and the remainder lacks a known reason. The sample table shows several thousand clones, and roughly 76% are seen once. 5% to 6.5% of the sample belongs to the ten largest clones. What was sequenced was ileal tissue. These receptors originate from an adult with Crohn's disease.

This chain connects TRBV6-1 to TRBJ1-1; D call uncertain. The CDR3 length is 13 residues. Deletions cut 7 bases from V and 11 bases from J, with 20 bases between. The germline V gene has CDR1 MNHNS and CDR2 SASEGT. The DNA for the CDR3 is TGTGCCAGCATAGTGCGGGGAGCGGGGAGGGCTTTCTTT. As protein: CASIVRGAGRAFF.

This clone was observed a single time. The chain carries TRBV5-4 and TRBJ1-1; no definite D call. The CDR3 is 16 amino acids. Trimming took off 3 bases at V and 1 base at J, with 16 bases between the two ends. Germline assignment: CDR1 SGHNT and CDR2 YYREEE (reference sequence). The CDR3 loop is CASSWGGRGGNTEAFF. In DNA form, the CDR3 reads TGTGCCAGCAGCTGGGGAGGTCGGGGTGGGAACACTGAAGCTTTCTTT.

Notes on this clone: At one boundary the junction diverges from the germline segment, which might be a read error. The CDR3 spells CATSRDYSPLHF. The CDR3 DNA reads as TGTGCCACCAGCAGAGATTATTCCCCCCTCCACTTT. The rearrangement joins TRBV15 to TRBJ1-6; D unclear. This CDR3 has 12 residues. The germline V gene has CDR1 LNHNV and CDR2 YYDKDF (reference sequence).